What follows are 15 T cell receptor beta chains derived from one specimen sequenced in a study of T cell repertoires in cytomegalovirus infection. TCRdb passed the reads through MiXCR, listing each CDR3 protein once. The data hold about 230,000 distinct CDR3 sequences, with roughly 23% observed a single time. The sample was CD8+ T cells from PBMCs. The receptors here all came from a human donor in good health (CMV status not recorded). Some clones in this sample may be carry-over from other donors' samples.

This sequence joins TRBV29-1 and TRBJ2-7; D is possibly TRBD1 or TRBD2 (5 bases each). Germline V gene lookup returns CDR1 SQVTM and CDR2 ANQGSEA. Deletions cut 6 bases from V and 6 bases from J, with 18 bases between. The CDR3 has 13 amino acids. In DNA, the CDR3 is TGCAGCGTCACCATACTGGGGGATTCCGAGCAGTACTTC. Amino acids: CSVTILGDSEQYF.

The DNA of the CDR3 is TGCGCCAGCAGCCAAGAGCCCGGGACATTGAAAGCCACTGAAGCTTTCTTT. It specifies CASSQEPGTLKATEAFF. This rearrangement joins TRBV4-1 to TRBJ1-1, with D tentatively TRBD1 (6 bases). V was trimmed by 0 bases and J by 4 bases, leaving 18 bases between them. CDR1 and CDR2 (germline): MGHRA, YSYEKL. The CDR3 has 17 residues.

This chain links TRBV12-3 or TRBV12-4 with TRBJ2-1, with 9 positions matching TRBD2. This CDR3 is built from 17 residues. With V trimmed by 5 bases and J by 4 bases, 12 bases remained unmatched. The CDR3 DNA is TGTGCCAGCAGTCCCGTAGCGGGGGCTTACCCATACAATGAGCAGTTCTTC. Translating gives CASSPVAGAYPYNEQFF.

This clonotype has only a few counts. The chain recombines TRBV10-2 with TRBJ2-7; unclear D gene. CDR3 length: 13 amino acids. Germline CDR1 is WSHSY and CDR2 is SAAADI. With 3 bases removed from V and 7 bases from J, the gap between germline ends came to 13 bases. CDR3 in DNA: TGCGCCAGCAGTGAAACGGAGCCCTTGGAGCAGTACTTC. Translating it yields CASSETEPLEQYF.

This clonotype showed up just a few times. In DNA, the CDR3 is TGCAGCGTTGAAGCTCTCCCCGCTAGCGGGGGGGCTTCAGATACGCAGTATTTT. Its translation: CSVEALPASGGASDTQYF. This chain links TRBV29-1 with TRBJ2-3, with 12 nucleotides matching TRBD2. V dropped 1 base and J dropped 4; count of bases not matched to a gene: 12. CDR1 SQVTM and CDR2 ANQGSEA come from the germline V gene. The CDR3 is 18 amino acids.

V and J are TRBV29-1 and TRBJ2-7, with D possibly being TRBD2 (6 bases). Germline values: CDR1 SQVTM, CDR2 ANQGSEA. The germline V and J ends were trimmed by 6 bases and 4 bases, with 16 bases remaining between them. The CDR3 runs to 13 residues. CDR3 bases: TGCAGCGTCGGGGGTGGCGGCCCGTACGAGCAGTACTTC. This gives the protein CSVGGGGPYEQYF.

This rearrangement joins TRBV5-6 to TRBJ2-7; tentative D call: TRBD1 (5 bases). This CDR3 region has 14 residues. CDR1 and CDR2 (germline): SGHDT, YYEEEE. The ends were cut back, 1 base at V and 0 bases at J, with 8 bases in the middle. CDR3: CASSLIDSSYEQYF. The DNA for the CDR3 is TGTGCCAGCAGCTTGATCGACAGCTCCTACGAGCAGTACTTC.

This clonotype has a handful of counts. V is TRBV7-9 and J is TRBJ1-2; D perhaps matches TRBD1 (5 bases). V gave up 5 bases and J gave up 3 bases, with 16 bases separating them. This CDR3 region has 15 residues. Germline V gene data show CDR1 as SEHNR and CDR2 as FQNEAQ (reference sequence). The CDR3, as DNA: TGTGCCAGCAGCGGGTACGGGACTCCCGACTATGGCTACACCTTC. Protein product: CASSGYGTPDYGYTF.

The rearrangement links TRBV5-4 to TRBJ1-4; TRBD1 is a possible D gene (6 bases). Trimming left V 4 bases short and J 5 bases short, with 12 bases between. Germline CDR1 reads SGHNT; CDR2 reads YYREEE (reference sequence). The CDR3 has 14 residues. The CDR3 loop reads CASSQDSANEKLFF. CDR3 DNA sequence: TGTGCCAGCAGCCAGGACAGCGCAAATGAAAAACTGTTTTTT. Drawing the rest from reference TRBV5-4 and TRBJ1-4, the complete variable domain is ETGVTQSPTHLIKTRGQQVTLRCSSQSGHNTVSWYQQALGQGPQFIFQYYREEENGRGNFPPRFSGLQFPNYSSELNVNALELDDSALYLCASSQDSANEKLFFGSGTQLSVL.

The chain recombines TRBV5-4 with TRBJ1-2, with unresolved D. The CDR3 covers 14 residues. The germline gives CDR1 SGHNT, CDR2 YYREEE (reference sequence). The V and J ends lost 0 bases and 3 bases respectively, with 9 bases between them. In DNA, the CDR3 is TGTGCCAGCAGCTTGGACCGTTCAGACTATGGCTACACCTTC. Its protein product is CASSLDRSDYGYTF. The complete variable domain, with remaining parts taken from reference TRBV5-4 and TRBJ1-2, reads ETGVTQSPTHLIKTRGQQVTLRCSSQSGHNTVSWYQQALGQGPQFIFQYYREEENGRGNFPPRFSGLQFPNYSSELNVNALELDDSALYLCASSLDRSDYGYTFGSGTRLTVV.

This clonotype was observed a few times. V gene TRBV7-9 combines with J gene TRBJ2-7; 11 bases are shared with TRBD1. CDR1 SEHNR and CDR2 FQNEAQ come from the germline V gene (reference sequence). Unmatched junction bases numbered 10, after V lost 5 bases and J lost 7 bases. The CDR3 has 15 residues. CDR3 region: CASSTPGTGGLEQYF. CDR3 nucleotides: TGTGCCAGCAGCACACCCGGGACAGGGGGTCTTGAGCAGTACTTC.

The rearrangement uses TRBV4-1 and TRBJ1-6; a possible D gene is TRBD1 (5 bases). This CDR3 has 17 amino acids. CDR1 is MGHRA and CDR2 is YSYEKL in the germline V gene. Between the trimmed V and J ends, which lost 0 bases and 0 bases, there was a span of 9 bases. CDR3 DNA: TGCGCCAGCAGCCAAGATGGGACGGGCTCCTATAATTCACCCCTCCACTTT. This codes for CASSQDGTGSYNSPLHF.

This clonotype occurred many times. In nucleotides, the CDR3 is TGTGCCAGCAGCTTCTGGACAGGAGTGGGCTATGGCTACACCTTC. Translation gives CASSFWTGVGYGYTF. This rearrangement joins TRBV7-2 to TRBJ1-2; TRBD1 aligns across 7 bases. The CDR3 runs 15 residues. V lost 3 bases to trimming and J lost 4 bases; unmatched junction nucleotides: 8. CDR1 is SGHTA, CDR2 FQGNSA, per germline.

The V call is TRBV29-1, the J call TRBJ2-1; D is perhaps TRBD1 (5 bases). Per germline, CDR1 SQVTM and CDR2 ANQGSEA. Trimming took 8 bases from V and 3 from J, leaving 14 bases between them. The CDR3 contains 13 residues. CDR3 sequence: CSLRTPNYNEQFF. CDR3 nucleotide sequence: TGCAGCTTGAGGACACCTAACTACAATGAGCAGTTCTTC.

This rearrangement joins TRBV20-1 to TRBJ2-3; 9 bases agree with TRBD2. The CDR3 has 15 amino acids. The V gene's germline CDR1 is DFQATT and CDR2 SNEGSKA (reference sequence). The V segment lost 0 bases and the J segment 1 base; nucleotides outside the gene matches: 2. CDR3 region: CSAREGGGGTDTQYF. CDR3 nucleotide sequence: TGCAGTGCTAGAGAGGGCGGGGGGGGCACAGATACGCAGTATTTT.